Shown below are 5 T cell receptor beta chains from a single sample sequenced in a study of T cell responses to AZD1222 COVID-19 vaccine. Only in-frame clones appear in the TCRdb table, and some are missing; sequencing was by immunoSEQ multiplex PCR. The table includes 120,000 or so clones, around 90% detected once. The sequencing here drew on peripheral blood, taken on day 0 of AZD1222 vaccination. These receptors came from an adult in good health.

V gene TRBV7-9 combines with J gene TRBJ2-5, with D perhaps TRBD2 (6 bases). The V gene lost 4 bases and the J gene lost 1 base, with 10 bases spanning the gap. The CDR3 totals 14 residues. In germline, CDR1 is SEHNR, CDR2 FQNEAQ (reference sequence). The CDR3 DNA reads TGTGCCAGCAGCTCCATAGCGGTCCAAGAGACCCAGTACTTC. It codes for CASSSIAVQETQYF.

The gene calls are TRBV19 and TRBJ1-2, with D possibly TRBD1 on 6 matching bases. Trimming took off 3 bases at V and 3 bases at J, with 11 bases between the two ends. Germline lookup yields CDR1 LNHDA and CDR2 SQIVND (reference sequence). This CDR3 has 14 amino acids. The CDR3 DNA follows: TGTGCCAGTAGTATTAGGGGACAACACTATGGCTACACCTTC. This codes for CASSIRGQHYGYTF.

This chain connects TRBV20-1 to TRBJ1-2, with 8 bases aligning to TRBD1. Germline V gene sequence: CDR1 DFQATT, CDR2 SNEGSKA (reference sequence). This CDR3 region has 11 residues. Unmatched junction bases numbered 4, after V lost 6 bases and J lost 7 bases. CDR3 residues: CSARTGPGYTF. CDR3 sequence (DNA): TGCAGTGCCAGGACAGGGCCTGGCTACACCTTC.

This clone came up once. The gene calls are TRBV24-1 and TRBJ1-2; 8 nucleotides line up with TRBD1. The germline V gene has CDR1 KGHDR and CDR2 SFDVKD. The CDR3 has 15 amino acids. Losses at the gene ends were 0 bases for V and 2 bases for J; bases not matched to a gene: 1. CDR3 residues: CATSDLRQGNYGYTF. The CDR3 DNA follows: TGTGCCACCAGTGATTTGCGACAGGGGAACTATGGCTACACCTTC.

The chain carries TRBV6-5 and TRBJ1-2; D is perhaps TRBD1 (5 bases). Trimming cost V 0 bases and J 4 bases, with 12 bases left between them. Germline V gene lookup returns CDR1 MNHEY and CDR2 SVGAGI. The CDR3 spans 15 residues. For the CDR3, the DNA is TGTGCCAGCAGTTACTCTCTTGGCCAGGGCTATGGCTACACCTTC. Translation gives CASSYSLGQGYGYTF.